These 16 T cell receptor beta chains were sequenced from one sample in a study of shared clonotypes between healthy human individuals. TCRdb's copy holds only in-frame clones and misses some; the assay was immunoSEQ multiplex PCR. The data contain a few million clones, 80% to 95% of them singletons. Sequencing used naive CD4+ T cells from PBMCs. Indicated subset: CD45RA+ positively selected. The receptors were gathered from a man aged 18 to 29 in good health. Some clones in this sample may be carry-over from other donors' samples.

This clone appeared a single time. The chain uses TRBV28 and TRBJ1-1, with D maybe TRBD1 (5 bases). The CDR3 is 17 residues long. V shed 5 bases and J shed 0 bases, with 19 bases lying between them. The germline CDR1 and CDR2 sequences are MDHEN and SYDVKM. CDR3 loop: CASSIGSGFTMNTEAFF. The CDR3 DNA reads TGTGCCAGCAGTATTGGATCAGGGTTCACTATGAACACTGAAGCTTTCTTT. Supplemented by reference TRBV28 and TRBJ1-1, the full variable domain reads DVKVTQSSRYLVKRTGEKVFLECVQDMDHENMFWYRQDPGLGLRLIYFSYDVKMKEKGDIPEGYSVSREKKERFSLILESASTNQTSMYLCASSIGSGFTMNTEAFFGQGTRLTVV.

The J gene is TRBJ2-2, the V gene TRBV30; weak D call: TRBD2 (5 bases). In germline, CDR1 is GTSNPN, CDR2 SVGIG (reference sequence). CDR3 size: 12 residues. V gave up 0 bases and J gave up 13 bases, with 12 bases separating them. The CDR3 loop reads CAWSVNVGALFF. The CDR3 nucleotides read TGTGCCTGGAGTGTAAACGTGGGAGCGCTGTTTTTT.

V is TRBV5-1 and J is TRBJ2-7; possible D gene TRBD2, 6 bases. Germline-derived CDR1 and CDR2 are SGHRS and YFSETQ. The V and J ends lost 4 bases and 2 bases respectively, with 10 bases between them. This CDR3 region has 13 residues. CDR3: CASSKGGTYEQYF. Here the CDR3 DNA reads TGCGCCAGCAGCAAGGGAGGCACCTACGAGCAGTACTTC. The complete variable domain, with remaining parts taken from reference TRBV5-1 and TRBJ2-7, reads KAGVTQTPRYLIKTRGQQVTLSCSPISGHRSVSWYQQTPGQGLQFLFEYFSETQRNKGNFPGRFSGRQFSNSRSEMNVSTLELGDSALYLCASSKGGTYEQYFGPGTRLTVT.

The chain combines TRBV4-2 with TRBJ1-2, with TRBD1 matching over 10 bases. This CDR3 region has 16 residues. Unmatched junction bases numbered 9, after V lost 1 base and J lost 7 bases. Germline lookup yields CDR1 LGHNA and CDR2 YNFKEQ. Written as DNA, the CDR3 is TGTGCCAGCAGCCAAGGGGCGGGACAGGGGCTCGGTGGCTACACCTTC. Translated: CASSQGAGQGLGGYTF.

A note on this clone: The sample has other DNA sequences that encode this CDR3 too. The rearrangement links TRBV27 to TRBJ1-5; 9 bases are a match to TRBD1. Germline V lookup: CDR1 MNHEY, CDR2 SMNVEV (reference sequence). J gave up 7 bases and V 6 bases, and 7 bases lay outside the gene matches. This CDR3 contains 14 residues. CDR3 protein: CASSPRQGVQPQHF. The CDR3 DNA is TGTGCCAGCAGCCCCCGACAGGGGGTGCAGCCCCAGCATTTT.

For the CDR3, the DNA is TGCAGCGTTAGTGGGAGGTTTCGCTACGAGCAGTACTTC. Translating it yields CSVSGRFRYEQYF. The chain carries TRBV29-1 and TRBJ2-7; D possibly corresponds to TRBD2 (6 bases). Germline V gene sequence: CDR1 SQVTM, CDR2 ANQGSEA. The CDR3 runs to 13 residues. Deletions cut 5 bases from V and 3 bases from J, with 14 bases between.

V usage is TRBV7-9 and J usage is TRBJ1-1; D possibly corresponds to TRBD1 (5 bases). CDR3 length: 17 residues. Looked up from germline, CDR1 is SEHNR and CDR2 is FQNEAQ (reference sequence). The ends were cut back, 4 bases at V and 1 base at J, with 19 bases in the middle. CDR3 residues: CASSSPTEGRSNTEAFF. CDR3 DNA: TGTGCCAGCAGCTCACCGACAGAGGGTAGGTCGAACACTGAAGCTTTCTTT.

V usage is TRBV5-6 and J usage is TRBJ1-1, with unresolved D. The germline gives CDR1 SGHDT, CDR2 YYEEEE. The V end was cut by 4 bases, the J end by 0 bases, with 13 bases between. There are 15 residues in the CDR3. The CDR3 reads CASSPLQSMNTEAFF. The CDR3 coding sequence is TGTGCCAGCAGCCCGTTACAGAGCATGAACACTGAAGCTTTCTTT.

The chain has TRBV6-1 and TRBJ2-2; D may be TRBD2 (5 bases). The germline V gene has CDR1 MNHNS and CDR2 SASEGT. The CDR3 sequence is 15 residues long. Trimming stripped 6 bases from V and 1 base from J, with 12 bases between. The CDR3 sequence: CASRLEGRNTGELFF. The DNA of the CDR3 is TGTGCCAGCAGGCTCGAGGGCAGGAACACCGGGGAGCTGTTTTTT.

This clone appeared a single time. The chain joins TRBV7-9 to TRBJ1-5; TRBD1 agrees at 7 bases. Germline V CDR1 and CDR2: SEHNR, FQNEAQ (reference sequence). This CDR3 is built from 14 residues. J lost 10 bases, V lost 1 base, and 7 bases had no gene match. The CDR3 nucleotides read TGTGCCAGCAGCTTAGACGTCAGGGGGTCACCCCAGCATTTT. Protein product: CASSLDVRGSPQHF.

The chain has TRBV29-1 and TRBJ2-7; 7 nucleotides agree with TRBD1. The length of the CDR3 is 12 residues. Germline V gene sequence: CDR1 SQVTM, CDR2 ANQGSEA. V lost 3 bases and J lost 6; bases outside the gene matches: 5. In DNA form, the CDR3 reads TGCAGCGTTGAGGACAGGCTTAGCGAGCAGTACTTC. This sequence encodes CSVEDRLSEQYF.

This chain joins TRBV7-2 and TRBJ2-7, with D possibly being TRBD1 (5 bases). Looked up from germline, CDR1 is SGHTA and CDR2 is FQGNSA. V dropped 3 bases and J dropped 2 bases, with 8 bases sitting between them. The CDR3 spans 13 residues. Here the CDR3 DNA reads TGTGCCAGCAGCTTCCCAGGGACCTACGAGCAGTACTTC. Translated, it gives CASSFPGTYEQYF.

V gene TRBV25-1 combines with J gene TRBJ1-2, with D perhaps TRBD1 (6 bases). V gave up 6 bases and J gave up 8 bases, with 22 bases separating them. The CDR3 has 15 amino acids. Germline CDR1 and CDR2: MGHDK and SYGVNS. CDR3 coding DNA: TGTGCCAGCAGCCGATCAGGGGTTTATGCGTGGGGCTACACCTTC. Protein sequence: CASSRSGVYAWGYTF.

The CDR3 region is CASSSYRGNTEAFF. As DNA, the CDR3 is TGTGCCAGTAGTAGTTACAGGGGGAACACTGAAGCTTTCTTT. The chain couples TRBV19 to TRBJ1-1; 7 bases align to TRBD1. CDR3 length: 14 residues. The germline CDR1 and CDR2 sequences are LNHDA and SQIVND (reference sequence). V dropped 4 bases and J dropped 1; count of bases not matched to a gene: 3.

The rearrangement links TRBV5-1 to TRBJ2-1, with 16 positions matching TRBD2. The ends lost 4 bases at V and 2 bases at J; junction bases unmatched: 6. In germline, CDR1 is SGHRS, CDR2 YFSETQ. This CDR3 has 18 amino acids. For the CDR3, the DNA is TGCGCCAGCAGCCCGGGACTAGCGGGAGGGGGAGCCTACAATGAGCAGTTCTTC. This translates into CASSPGLAGGGAYNEQFF.

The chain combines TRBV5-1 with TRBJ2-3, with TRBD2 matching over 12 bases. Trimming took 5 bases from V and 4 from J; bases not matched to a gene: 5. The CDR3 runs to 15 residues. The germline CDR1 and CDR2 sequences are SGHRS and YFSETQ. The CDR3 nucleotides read TGCGCCAGCAGTAAGACTAGCGGGAGCGCAGATACGCAGTATTTT. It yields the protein CASSKTSGSADTQYF.